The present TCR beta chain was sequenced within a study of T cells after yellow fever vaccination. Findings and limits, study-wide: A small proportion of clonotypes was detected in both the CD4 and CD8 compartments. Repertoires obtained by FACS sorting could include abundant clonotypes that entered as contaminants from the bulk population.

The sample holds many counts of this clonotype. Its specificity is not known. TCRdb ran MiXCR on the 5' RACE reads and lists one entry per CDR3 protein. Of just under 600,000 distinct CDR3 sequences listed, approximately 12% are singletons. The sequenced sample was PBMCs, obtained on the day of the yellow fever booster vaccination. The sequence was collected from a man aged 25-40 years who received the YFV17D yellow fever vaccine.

The CDR3 region is CASSYNVLTF. The CDR3 nucleotides read TGTGCCAGCAGCTACAACGTCCTGACTTTC. The chain is built from TRBV7-2 and TRBJ2-6, with D hard to call. Germline CDR1 reads SGHTA; CDR2 reads FQGNSA. CDR3 length: 10 residues. Trimming removed 4 bases at V and 9 bases at J, with 1 base between. Complete variable domain (other parts from reference TRBV7-2 and TRBJ2-6): GAGVSQSPSNKVTEKGKDVELRCDPISGHTALYWYRQSLGQGLEFLIYFQGNSAPDKSGLPSDRFSAERTGGSVSTLTIQRTQQEDSAVYLCASSYNVLTFGAGSRLTVL.